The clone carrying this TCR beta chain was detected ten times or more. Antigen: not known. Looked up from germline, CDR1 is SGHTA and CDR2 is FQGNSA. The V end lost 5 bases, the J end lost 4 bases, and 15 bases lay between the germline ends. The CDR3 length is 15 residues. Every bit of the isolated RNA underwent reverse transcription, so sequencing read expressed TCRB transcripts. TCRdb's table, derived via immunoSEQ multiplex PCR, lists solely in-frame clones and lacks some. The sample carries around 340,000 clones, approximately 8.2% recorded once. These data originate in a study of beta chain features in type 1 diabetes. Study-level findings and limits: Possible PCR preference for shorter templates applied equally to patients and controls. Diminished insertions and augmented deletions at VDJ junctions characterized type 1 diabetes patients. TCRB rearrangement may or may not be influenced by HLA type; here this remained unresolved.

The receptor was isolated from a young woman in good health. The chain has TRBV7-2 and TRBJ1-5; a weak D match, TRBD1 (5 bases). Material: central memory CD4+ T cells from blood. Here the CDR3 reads CASSQAGPSNQPQHF. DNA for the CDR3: TGTGCCAGCAGCCAAGCGGGACCCTCAAATCAGCCCCAGCATTTT.